The T cell receptor beta chain under discussion was sequenced for a study of vaccination and CD4 T cells after COVID-19. The assay that was used to sequence DNA from cultured CD4+ T cells was the Oncomine TCR Beta short-read assay. TCRdb redid the calling of the PCR reads with MiXCR, one entry per CDR3 protein. The table has 8,000 to 9,500 distinct CDR3 sequences, approximately 61% seen once. Treatment defined: approximately 9-day PBMC culture with coronavirus spike peptide pools or control peptides (ViraFEST assay). Germline CDR1 and CDR2: SNHLY and FYNNEI. V lost 4 bases and J 5 bases, leaving 12 bases between the germline ends. The CDR3 loop spans 14 amino acids. On this clonotype: Its antigen is not identified.

The origin of this receptor is a human donor who had recovered from COVID-19. Material: CD4+ T cells from blood, cultured in vitro. The chain employs TRBV2 and TRBJ1-5; D is uncertain. The CDR3 nucleotides read TGTGCCAGCAGTGTTCTACGGGCGGATCAGCCCCAGCATTTT. Protein sequence: CASSVLRADQPQHF.